The 15 T cell receptor beta chains presented below share a single source sample, sequenced in a study of a mutant IDH1 vaccine in newly diagnosed glioma listed by TCRdb under 2021. Their target antigens are unknown. The method behind the library was the immunoSEQ multiplex PCR assay. Entries here come from immuneACCESS through TCRdb and include only in-frame sequences with V and J called. Some clones fail to appear in such tables; in the studies checked, an unresolved V gene covers under half of the shortfall, and the cause of the remainder is unknown. In this sample the table shows roughly 50,000 clones, around three quarters of which occur a single time. Around 4.9% of the sample rests with the top ten. The sample's time point label, decoded: week 47, end of study. Every vaccine dose consisted of 300 ug of a 20-mer mutant IDH1 peptide in Montanide, administered subcutaneously together with topical imiquimod.

The specimen was PBMCs, collected from a glioma patient whose treatment included an IDH1 peptide vaccine. The receptors were gathered from a middle-aged woman with glioma. Some clones in this sample may be carry-over from other donors' samples.

The chain recombines TRBV7-2 with TRBJ1-2; D remains ambiguous. This CDR3 contains 15 residues. From germline, CDR1 is SGHTA and CDR2 FQGNSA. The V end was cut by 4 bases, the J end by 1 base, with 13 bases between. CDR3 loop: CASSSEGLGNYGYTF. Written as DNA, the CDR3 is TGTGCCAGCAGCTCCGAAGGGTTGGGTAACTATGGCTACACCTTC.

This CDR3 reads CASSLVVRGANEQFF. The CDR3, as DNA: TGTGCCAGCAGCTTAGTGGTCAGGGGGGCCAATGAGCAGTTCTTC. V is TRBV7-2 and J is TRBJ2-1, with D possibly matching TRBD1 (7 bases). CDR3 length equals 15 residues. Deletions cut 1 base from V and 6 bases from J, with 13 bases between. CDR1 and CDR2 (germline): SGHTA, FQGNSA. The full variable domain, its missing parts supplied by reference TRBV7-2 and TRBJ2-1, is GAGVSQSPSNKVTEKGKDVELRCDPISGHTALYWYRQSLGQGLEFLIYFQGNSAPDKSGLPSDRFSAERTGGSVSTLTIQRTQQEDSAVYLCASSLVVRGANEQFFGPGTRLTVL.

The rearrangement uses TRBV6-1 and TRBJ1-2, with 9 bases lining up with TRBD1. J lost 2 bases, V lost 7 bases, and 8 bases had no gene match. In germline, CDR1 is MNHNS, CDR2 SASEGT. CDR3 length: 15 amino acids. The CDR3 coding sequence is TGTGCCAGCACCGAATGGACAGGGGCCAACTATGGCTACACCTTC. This gives the protein CASTEWTGANYGYTF.

Only a few counts were recorded for this clone. This chain uses TRBV6-6 with TRBJ2-7; unclear D gene. The germline V and J ends were trimmed by 7 bases and 0 bases, with 7 bases remaining between them. This CDR3 has 12 residues. Germline V lookup: CDR1 MNHNY, CDR2 SVGAGI (reference sequence). CDR3 DNA sequence: TGTGCCAGCACAAGGAGCTCCTACGAGCAGTACTTC. As protein: CASTRSSYEQYF.

This clone has ten or more counts. The chain is built from TRBV25-1 and TRBJ1-4, with no clear D. The CDR3 has 16 amino acids. The V and J ends lost 1 base and 4 bases respectively, with 13 bases between them. The germline V gene has CDR1 MGHDK and CDR2 SYGVNS. DNA for the CDR3: TGTGCCAGCAGTGAATTTAGAGGAGAGGGTAATGAAAAACTGTTTTTT. Encoded protein: CASSEFRGEGNEKLFF.

The genes are TRBV9 and TRBJ2-7, with D possibly matching TRBD1 (5 bases). Germline V gene lookup returns CDR1 SGDLS and CDR2 YYNGEE. The CDR3 has 13 amino acids. V gave up 0 bases and J gave up 6 bases, with 10 bases separating them. In DNA, the CDR3 is TGTGCCAGCAGCGTAGGCGACAGCTTCGAGCAGTACTTC. It translates to CASSVGDSFEQYF.

The V call is TRBV30, the J call TRBJ1-2; D gene unclear. V was shortened by 0 bases and J by 8 bases, with 13 bases between the two germline ends. Germline V CDR1 and CDR2: GTSNPN, SVGIG (reference sequence). This CDR3 comprises 13 residues. The CDR3 here is CAWSVRVLGGYTF. DNA for the CDR3: TGTGCCTGGAGTGTACGGGTCTTGGGGGGCTACACCTTC.

The chain joins TRBV4-3 to TRBJ2-2; tentative D call: TRBD2 (5 bases). Per germline, CDR1 LGHNA and CDR2 YSLEER. CDR3 length: 15 amino acids. V lost 0 bases and J 6 bases, leaving 11 bases between the germline ends. CDR3 sequence (DNA): TGCGCCAGCAGCCAAGATAGCCAGCGGTCCGGGGAGCTGTTTTTT. Protein: CASSQDSQRSGELFF.

V gene TRBV7-9 combines with J gene TRBJ2-7; 9 nucleotides align to TRBD1. After removal of 1 base from V and 2 bases from J, the junction contained 6 bases not matched to a gene. The germline gives CDR1 SEHNR, CDR2 FQNEAQ (reference sequence). This CDR3 is built from 16 residues. Here the CDR3 DNA reads TGTGCCAGCAGCTTAGAAGAGGGGACAGGGACCTACGAGCAGTACTTC. This translates into CASSLEEGTGTYEQYF.

The chain has TRBV5-4 and TRBJ1-6; D perhaps matches TRBD1 (6 bases). This CDR3 contains 12 residues. V dropped 4 bases and J dropped 19 bases, with 18 bases sitting between them. Germline assignment: CDR1 SGHNT and CDR2 YYREEE (reference sequence). The CDR3 coding sequence is TGTGCCAGCAGCCTGGGGGCTGGGGCCGCACACTTT. It codes for CASSLGAGAAHF. Together with reference TRBV5-4 and TRBJ1-6, the CDR3 gives the full variable domain: ETGVTQSPTHLIKTRGQQVTLRCSSQSGHNTVSWYQQALGQGPQFIFQYYREEENGRGNFPPRFSGLQFPNYSSELNVNALELDDSALYLCASSLGAGAAHFGNGTRLTVT.

The chain joins TRBV30 to TRBJ2-3, with no clear D. Between the trimmed V and J ends, which lost 3 bases and 4 bases, there was a span of 5 bases. In germline, CDR1 is GTSNPN, CDR2 SVGIG (reference sequence). This CDR3 has 11 amino acids. The CDR3 loop reads CAWRVSDTQYF. CDR3 DNA sequence: TGTGCCTGGAGGGTCTCAGATACGCAGTATTTT.

This clone was counted a few times. V is TRBV19 and J is TRBJ1-1; D ambiguous. V gave up 6 bases and J gave up 3 bases, with 14 bases separating them. The CDR3 contains 14 residues. Germline CDR1 and CDR2: LNHDA and SQIVND (reference sequence). CDR3 protein: CASRRAAFDTEAFF. For the CDR3, the DNA is TGTGCCAGTAGGCGGGCAGCCTTTGACACTGAAGCTTTCTTT.

The chain employs TRBV14 and TRBJ1-2, with unresolved D. Germline V CDR1 and CDR2: SGHDN, FVKESK. Trimming stripped 1 base from V and 6 bases from J, with 6 bases between. The CDR3 length is 12 residues. The CDR3 DNA is TGTGCCAGCAGCCAAGCGGCAAATGGCTACACCTTC. It encodes CASSQAANGYTF.

This chain uses TRBV7-2 with TRBJ2-5; D unclear. V gave up 1 base and J gave up 4 bases, with 13 bases separating them. The germline CDR1 and CDR2 sequences are SGHTA and FQGNSA. The CDR3 length is 15 residues. CDR3 sequence reads: CASSLVGGTPETQYF. The DNA for the CDR3 is TGTGCCAGCAGCTTAGTAGGCGGAACTCCAGAGACCCAGTACTTC.

V usage is TRBV5-8 and J usage is TRBJ2-3, with a tentative D call TRBD2 (6 bases). Germline V gene lookup returns CDR1 SGHTS and CDR2 YDEGEE. This CDR3 contains 15 residues. Trimming pared 4 bases from V and 4 bases from J, leaving 16 bases between. The CDR3 nucleotides read TGTGCCAGCAGCGGGGGACTGGAAGCATCAGATACGCAGTATTTT. Amino acids: CASSGGLEASDTQYF. The full variable domain, with the rest looked up from reference TRBV5-8 and TRBJ2-3, is EAGVTQSPTHLIKTRGQQATLRCSPISGHTSVYWYQQALGLGLQFLLWYDEGEERNRGNFPPRFSGRQFPNYSSELNVNALELEDSALYLCASSGGLEASDTQYFGPGTRLTVL.